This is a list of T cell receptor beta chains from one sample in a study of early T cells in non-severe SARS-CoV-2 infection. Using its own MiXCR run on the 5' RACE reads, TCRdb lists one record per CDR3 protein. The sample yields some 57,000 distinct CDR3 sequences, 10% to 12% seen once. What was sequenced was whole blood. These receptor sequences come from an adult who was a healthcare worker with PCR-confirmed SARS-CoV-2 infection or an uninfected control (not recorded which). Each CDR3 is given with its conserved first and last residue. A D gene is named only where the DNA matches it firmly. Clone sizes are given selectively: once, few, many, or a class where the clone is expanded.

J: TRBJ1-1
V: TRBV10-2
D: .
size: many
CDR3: CASSDRYGDTEAFF
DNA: TGCGCCAGCAGTGACAGGTACGGGGACACTGAAGCTTTCTTT

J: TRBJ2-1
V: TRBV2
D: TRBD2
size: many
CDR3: CASSAAPGLAVRSNEQFF
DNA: TGTGCCAGCAGTGCAGCTCCGGGACTAGCGGTTCGTTCCAATGAGCAGTTCTTC

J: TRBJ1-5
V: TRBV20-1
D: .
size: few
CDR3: CSAAPVKSGESQHF
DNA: TGCAGTGCTGCCCCTGTCAAGTCGGGGGAGTCCCAGCATTTT

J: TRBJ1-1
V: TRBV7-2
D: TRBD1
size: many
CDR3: CASSYRQGRYTEAFF
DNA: TGTGCCAGCAGCTACCGACAGGGAAGGTACACTGAAGCTTTCTTT

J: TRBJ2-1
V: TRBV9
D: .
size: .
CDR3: CASSAYDSNNEQFF
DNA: TGTGCCAGCAGCGCGTACGACAGCAACAATGAGCAGTTCTTC

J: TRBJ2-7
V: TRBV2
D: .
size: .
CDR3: CASSEGREASKF
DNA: TGTGCCAGCAGTGAAGGACGCGAGGCCAGCAAGTTC

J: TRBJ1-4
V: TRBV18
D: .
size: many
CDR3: CASSQQRDPRTGKLFF
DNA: TGTGCCAGCTCACAGCAGAGGGACCCAAGAACAGGAAAACTGTTTTTT

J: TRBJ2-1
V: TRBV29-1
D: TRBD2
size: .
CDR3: CSVERTSGGSQLRNEQFF
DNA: TGCAGCGTTGAACGGACTAGCGGGGGGTCCCAGTTGCGCAATGAGCAGTTCTTC

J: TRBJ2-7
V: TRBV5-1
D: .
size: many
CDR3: CASSLAASTYEQYF
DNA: TGCGCCAGCAGCTTGGCCGCGTCAACCTACGAGCAGTACTTC

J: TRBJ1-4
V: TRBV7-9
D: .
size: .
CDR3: CASSLTRTENNEKLFF
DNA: TGTGCCAGCAGCCTAACCAGGACAGAAAATAATGAAAAACTGTTTTTT

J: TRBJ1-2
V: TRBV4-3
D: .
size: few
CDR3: CASSQEFGAMSYTF
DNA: TGCGCCAGCAGCCAAGAATTCGGCGCGATGAGCTACACCTTC

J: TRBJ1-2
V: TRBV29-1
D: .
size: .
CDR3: CSVPTDGPYGYTF
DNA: TGCAGCGTCCCTACGGACGGACCCTATGGCTACACCTTC

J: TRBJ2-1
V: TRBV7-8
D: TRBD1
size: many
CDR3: CASSLGDRGSYNEQFF
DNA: TGTGCCAGCAGCTTAGGGGACAGGGGTTCCTACAATGAGCAGTTCTTC

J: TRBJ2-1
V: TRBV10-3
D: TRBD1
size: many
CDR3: CAIRDRGYNEQFF
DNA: TGTGCCATCAGGGACAGGGGGTATAATGAGCAGTTCTTC

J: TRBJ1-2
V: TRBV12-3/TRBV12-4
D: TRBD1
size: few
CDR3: CASSLNSGTGYGYTF
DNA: TGTGCCAGCAGTTTAAATTCCGGGACAGGATATGGCTACACCTTC

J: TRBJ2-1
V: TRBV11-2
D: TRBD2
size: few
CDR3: CASSFQAGVEQFF
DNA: TGTGCCAGCAGCTTCCAGGCGGGGGTCGAGCAGTTCTTC

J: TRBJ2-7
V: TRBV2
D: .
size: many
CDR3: CASRGLSSYEQYF
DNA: TGTGCCAGTCGGGGGCTAAGCTCCTACGAGCAGTACTTC

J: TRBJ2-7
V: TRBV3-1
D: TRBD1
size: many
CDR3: CASSLQGAAYEQYF
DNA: TGTGCCAGCAGTCTACAGGGGGCGGCCTACGAGCAGTACTTC

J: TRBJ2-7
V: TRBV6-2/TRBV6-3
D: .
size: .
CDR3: CASSYQQGPYEQYF
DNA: TGTGCCAGCAGTTACCAACAGGGACCCTACGAGCAGTACTTC

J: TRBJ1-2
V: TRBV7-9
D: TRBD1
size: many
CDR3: CASRKGQGYGYTF
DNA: TGTGCCAGCAGAAAGGGACAGGGTTATGGCTACACCTTC

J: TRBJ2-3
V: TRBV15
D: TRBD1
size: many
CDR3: CATSRDRDRRSTDTQYF
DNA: TGTGCCACCAGCAGAGACCGGGACAGGCGAAGCACAGATACGCAGTATTTT

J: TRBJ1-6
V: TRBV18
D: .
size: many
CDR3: CASSPESSSYNSPLHF
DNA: TGTGCCAGCTCACCTGAATCGAGCTCCTATAATTCACCCCTCCACTTT

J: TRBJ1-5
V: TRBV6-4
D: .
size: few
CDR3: CASSETLGQPQHF
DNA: TGTGCCAGCAGTGAGACACTGGGTCAGCCCCAGCATTTT

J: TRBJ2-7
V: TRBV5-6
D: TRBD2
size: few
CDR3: CASSFSLAGDYSYEQYF
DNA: TGTGCCAGCAGCTTTAGTCTAGCGGGGGACTACTCCTACGAGCAGTACTTC

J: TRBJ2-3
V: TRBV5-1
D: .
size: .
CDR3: CASWGLGSSADTQYF
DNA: TGCGCCAGCTGGGGTCTGGGTAGCTCTGCAGATACGCAGTATTTT

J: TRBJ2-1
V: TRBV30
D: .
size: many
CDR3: CAWSKGPQRSSYNEQFF
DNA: TGTGCCTGGAGTAAAGGGCCACAAAGGAGCTCCTACAATGAGCAGTTCTTC

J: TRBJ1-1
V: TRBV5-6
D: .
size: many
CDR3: CASKVTGKMNTEAFF
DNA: TGTGCCAGCAAAGTAACAGGGAAAATGAACACTGAAGCTTTCTTT

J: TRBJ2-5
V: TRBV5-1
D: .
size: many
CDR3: CASSYEETQYF
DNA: TGCGCCAGCAGCTACGAAGAGACCCAGTACTTC

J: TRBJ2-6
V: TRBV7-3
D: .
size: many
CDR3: CASSLTKDSGANVLTF
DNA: TGTGCCAGCAGCTTAACCAAGGACTCTGGGGCCAACGTCCTGACTTTC

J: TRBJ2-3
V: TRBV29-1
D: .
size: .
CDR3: CSVVGQGTDTQYF
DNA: TGCAGCGTTGTGGGGCAGGGGACAGATACGCAGTATTTT

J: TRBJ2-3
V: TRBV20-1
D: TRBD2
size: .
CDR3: CSAPGGPGSTDTQYF
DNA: TGCAGTGCCCCGGGAGGGCCGGGCTCCACAGATACGCAGTATTTT

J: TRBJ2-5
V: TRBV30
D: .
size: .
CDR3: CAWRAVLTRETQYF
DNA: TGTGCCTGGAGGGCTGTCCTCACCCGAGAGACCCAGTACTTC

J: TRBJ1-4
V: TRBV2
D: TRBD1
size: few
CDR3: CASSGADRGSGKLFF
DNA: TGTGCCAGCAGTGGTGCGGACAGGGGAAGTGGAAAACTGTTTTTT

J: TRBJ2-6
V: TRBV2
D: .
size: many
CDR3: CASSSWSGANVLTF
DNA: TGTGCCAGCAGTTCGTGGTCTGGGGCCAACGTCCTGACTTTC

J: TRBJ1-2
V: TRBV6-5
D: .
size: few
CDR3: CASSYSNGVSGYTF
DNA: TGTGCCAGCAGTTACTCGAACGGGGTCTCTGGCTACACCTTC

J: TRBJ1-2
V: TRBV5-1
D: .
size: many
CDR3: CASRSGNYGYTF
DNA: TGCGCCAGCAGGTCGGGTAACTATGGCTACACCTTC

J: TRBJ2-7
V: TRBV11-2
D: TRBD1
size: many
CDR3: CASSLGDRSSYEQYF
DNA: TGTGCCAGCAGCTTAGGGGACAGGAGCTCCTACGAGCAGTACTTC

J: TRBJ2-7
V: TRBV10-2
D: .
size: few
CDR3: CASRDGLAGYEQYF
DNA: TGCGCCAGCAGGGACGGGCTTGCCGGGTACGAGCAGTACTTC

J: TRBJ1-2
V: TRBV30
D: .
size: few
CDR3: CAWTTSSLYGYTF
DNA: TGTGCCTGGACAACCAGTTCCCTTTATGGCTACACCTTC

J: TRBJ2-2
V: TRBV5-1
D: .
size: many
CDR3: CASRRQEDTGELFF
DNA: TGCGCCAGCAGACGACAGGAAGACACCGGGGAGCTGTTTTTT

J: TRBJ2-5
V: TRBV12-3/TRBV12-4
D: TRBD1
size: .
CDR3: CASSSGQGLQETQYF
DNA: TGTGCCAGCAGTTCCGGACAGGGCTTACAAGAGACCCAGTACTTC

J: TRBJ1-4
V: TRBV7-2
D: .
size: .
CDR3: CASSFTGGLDEKLFF
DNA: TGTGCCAGCAGCTTTACGGGGGGGCTTGATGAAAAACTGTTTTTT

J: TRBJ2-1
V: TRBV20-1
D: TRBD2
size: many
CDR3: CSASERGGVNEQFF
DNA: TGCAGTGCTAGCGAGCGGGGGGGAGTAAATGAGCAGTTCTTC

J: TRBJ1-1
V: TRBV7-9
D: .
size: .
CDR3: CASSLARQGLGGTEAFF
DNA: TGTGCCAGCAGCTTAGCCCGCCAGGGGTTGGGGGGCACTGAAGCTTTCTTT

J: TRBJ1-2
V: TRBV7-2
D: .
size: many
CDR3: CASTMGTVQGYTF
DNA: TGTGCCAGCACCATGGGGACCGTCCAAGGCTACACCTTC

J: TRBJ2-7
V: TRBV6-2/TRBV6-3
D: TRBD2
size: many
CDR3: CASSYEVLAGTYEQYF
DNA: TGTGCCAGCAGTTACGAGGTGCTAGCGGGGACCTACGAGCAGTACTTC

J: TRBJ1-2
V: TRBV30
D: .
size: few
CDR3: CAWITPLGGRGYTF
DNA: TGTGCCTGGATTACCCCACTAGGGGGACGTGGCTACACCTTC

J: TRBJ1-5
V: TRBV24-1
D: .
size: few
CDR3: CATSHDRSNQPQHF
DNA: TGTGCCACCAGTCACGACAGAAGCAATCAGCCCCAGCATTTT

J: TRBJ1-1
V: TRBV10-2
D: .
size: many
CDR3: CASSGTANTEAFF
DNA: TGCGCCAGCAGTGGGACAGCGAACACTGAAGCTTTCTTT

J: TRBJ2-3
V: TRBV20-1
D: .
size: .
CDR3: CSAMWSVTGTSRYTDTQYF
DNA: TGCAGTGCTATGTGGTCTGTAACTGGCACATCTCGCTACACAGATACGCAGTATTTT

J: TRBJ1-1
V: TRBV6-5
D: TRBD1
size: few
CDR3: CASSPTRTGGLVSAFF
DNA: TGTGCCAGCAGCCCCACGAGGACAGGGGGCCTTGTTAGCGCTTTCTTT

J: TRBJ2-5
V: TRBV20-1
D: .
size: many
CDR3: CSAGGHQETQYF
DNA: TGCAGTGCTGGGGGCCACCAAGAGACCCAGTACTTC

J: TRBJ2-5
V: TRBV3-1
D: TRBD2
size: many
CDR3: CASSQDPAGAGETQYF
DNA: TGTGCCAGCAGCCAAGATCCAGCGGGGGCGGGGGAGACCCAGTACTTC

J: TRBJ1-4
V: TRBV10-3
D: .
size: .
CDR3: CATSGGTNEKLFF
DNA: TGTGCCACCTCGGGGGGAACTAATGAAAAACTGTTTTTT

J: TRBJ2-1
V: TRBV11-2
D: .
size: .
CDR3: CASSPGGARYNEQFF
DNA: TGTGCCAGCAGCCCTGGGGGGGCACGGTACAATGAGCAGTTCTTC

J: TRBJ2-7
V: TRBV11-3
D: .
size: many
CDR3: CASSWTESEQYF
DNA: TGTGCCAGCAGCTGGACAGAGAGCGAGCAGTACTTC

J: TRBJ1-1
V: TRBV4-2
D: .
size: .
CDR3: CASSQTQPGGNTEAFF
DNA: TGTGCCAGCAGCCAAACGCAGCCCGGGGGAAACACTGAAGCTTTCTTT

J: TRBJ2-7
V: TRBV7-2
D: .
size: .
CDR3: CASSPTWGVYEQYF
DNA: TGTGCCAGCAGCCCCACTTGGGGGGTTTACGAGCAGTACTTC

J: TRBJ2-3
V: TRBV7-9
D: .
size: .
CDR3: CASSLEVSTDTQYF
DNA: TGTGCCAGCAGCTTAGAGGTTAGCACAGATACGCAGTATTTT